This T cell receptor beta chain was sequenced for a study of blood T cell repertoires in COVID-19. The CDR3 is 14 residues long. Trimming at V came to 2 bases and at J to 8 bases, leaving 8 bases not matched to a gene. The germline CDR1 and CDR2 sequences are GTSNPN and SVGIG (reference sequence). Using immunoSEQ multiplex PCR, the repertoire was profiled, and TCRdb retains in-frame clones only, with some absent. The top ten clones hold about 0.65% of a sample with 450,000 to 600,000 clones, 87% of them seen once. Recovery meant two consecutive negative NP/OP PCR tests, professional clearance, or resolved symptoms.

Source material: PBMCs or T cells enriched from blood (not recorded which). The receptor was derived from a woman between 18 and 29 years old who had recovered from COVID-19. The rearrangement joins TRBV30 to TRBJ1-4; 7 nucleotides align to TRBD1. CDR3 DNA sequence: TGTGCCTGGAGTCCAGGGGGAATCGGGGAAAAACTGTTTTTT. It yields the protein CAWSPGGIGEKLFF.